This TCR beta chain originates from a study of identical twins. Study-level points and caveats: Twins shared beta out-of-frame sequences in excess, but this excess was weaker. Twin-shared out-of-frame alpha sequences were enriched for low generation probability.

TCRdb reprocessed the 5' RACE reads with MiXCR, giving one entry per CDR3 protein. Among 1.5 million to 2 million distinct CDR3 sequences listed, 32% were seen once. The ends were cut back, 4 bases at V and 5 bases at J, with 18 bases in the middle. CDR3 length: 14 residues. Germline CDR1 reads DFQATT; CDR2 reads SNEGSKA (reference sequence). Turning to this clonotype: Its target is not known.

This chain uses TRBV20-1 with TRBJ2-7, with D uncertain. The sequencing input was cord blood. The TCR originated in a newborn girl in good health. The CDR3 loop reads CSAIGLNSRHEQYF. DNA of the CDR3: TGCAGTGCTATCGGCTTAAACTCTCGTCACGAGCAGTACTTC.